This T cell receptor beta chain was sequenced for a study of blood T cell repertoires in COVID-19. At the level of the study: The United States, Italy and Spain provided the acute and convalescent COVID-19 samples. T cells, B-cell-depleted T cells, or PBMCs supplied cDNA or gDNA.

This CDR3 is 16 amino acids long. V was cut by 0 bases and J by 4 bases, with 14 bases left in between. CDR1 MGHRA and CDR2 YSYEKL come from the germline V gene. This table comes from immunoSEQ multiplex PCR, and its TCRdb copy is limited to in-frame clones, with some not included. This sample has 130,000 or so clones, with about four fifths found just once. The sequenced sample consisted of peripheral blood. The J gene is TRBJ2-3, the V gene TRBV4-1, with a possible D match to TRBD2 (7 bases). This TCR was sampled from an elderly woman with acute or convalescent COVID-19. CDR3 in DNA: TGCGCCAGCAGCCAAGATGGGGGGGCCCTTGCAGATACGCAGTATTTT. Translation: CASSQDGGALADTQYF.